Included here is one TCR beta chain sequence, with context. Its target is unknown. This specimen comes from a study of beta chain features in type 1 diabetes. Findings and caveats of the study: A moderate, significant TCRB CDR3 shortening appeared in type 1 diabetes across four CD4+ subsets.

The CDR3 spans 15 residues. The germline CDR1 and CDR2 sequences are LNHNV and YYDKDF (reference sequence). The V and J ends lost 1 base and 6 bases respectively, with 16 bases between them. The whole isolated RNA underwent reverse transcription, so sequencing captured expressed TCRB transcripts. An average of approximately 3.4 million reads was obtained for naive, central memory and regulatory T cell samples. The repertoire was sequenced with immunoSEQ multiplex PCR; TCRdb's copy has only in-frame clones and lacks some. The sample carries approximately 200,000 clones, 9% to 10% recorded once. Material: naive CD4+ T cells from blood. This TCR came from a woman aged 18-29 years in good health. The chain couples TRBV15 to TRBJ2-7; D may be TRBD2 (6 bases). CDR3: CATSRGSGEASEQYF. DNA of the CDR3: TGTGCCACCAGCAGAGGCTCCGGGGAGGCGTCCGAGCAGTACTTC.